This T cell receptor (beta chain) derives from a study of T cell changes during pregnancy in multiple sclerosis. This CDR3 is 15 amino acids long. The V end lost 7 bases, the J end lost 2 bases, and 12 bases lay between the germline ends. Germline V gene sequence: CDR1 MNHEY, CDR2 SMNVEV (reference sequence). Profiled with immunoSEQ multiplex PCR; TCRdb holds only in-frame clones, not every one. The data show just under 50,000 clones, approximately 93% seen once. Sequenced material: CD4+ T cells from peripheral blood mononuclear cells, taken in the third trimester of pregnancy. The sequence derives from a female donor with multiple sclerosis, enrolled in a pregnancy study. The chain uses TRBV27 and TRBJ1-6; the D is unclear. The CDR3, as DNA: TGTGCCAGCACCTCGTTCTCTCCCTATAATTCACCCCTCCACTTT. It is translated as CASTSFSPYNSPLHF.